A single T cell receptor beta chain is shown here with its context. Its antigen is still unknown. The CDR3 loop spans 15 amino acids. The germline V gene encodes CDR1 SGHNT and CDR2 YYREEE (reference sequence). UMI-tagged 5'RACE template switching yielded the TCR beta cDNA. TCRdb re-called the 5' RACE reads; one entry per CDR3 protein, DNA not given. The sample totals about 380,000 distinct CDR3 sequences. These data belong to a study of T cells expressing NK-cell markers. Study in general: Obtained from sorted CD3+CD56+NKG2C+, CD3+CD56+NKG2C- and CD3+CD56-NKG2C+ T cells were the TCR beta repertoires. The authors sequenced eight donors, of whom seven were HCMV-seropositive and one was seronegative. Study-wide results and caveats: Leadership of the CD3+CD56-NKG2C+ fraction also belonged to these clonotypes in several donors.

V and J are TRBV5-4 and TRBJ2-7; TCRdb proposes TRBD2, but this gene call is untestable without DNA. This receptor was taken from a man aged 18-75 years in good health. Material: blood T cells: a sorted CD56 or NKG2C T cell subset, CD4+ or CD8+ T cells, or bulk PBMC T cells (not recorded which). CDR3 protein: CASSSRERSTYEQYF. The full variable domain, completed using reference TRBV5-4 and TRBJ2-7, is ETGVTQSPTHLIKTRGQQVTLRCSSQSGHNTVSWYQQALGQGPQFIFQYYREEENGRGNFPPRFSGLQFPNYSSELNVNALELDDSALYLCASSSRERSTYEQYFGPGTRLTVT.